This T cell receptor (beta chain) is drawn from a study of post-analysis software for immune sequencing data. TCR beta cDNA libraries included unique molecular identifiers. The source material, about 0.95 to 11 million T cells, gave rise to 500,000 or so cDNA molecules. TCRdb re-called the PCR reads through MiXCR, storing one row per CDR3 protein. The sample shows around 500,000 distinct CDR3 sequences, around 31% of them seen only once. This clonotype was seen more than once but under ten times. Its antigen is unknown. The CDR3 length is 15 residues. V was trimmed by 3 bases and J by 4 bases, leaving 15 bases between them. Study outcomes and limitations: Controls' normalized Chao1 diversity significantly exceeded that of multiple sclerosis patients. Patients used about five TRBV segments, including TRBV5-6, TRBV5-1 and TRBV20-1, more often than controls.

This chain uses TRBV12-3 or TRBV12-4 with TRBJ2-5, with D perhaps TRBD1 or TRBD2 (5 bases each). Material for sequencing was blood. The sequence derives from a girl aged 2-17 years with multiple sclerosis. CDR3 region: CASSLDGGQGETQYF. The CDR3 DNA follows: TGTGCCAGCAGTTTGGATGGGGGTCAAGGAGAGACCCAGTACTTC.